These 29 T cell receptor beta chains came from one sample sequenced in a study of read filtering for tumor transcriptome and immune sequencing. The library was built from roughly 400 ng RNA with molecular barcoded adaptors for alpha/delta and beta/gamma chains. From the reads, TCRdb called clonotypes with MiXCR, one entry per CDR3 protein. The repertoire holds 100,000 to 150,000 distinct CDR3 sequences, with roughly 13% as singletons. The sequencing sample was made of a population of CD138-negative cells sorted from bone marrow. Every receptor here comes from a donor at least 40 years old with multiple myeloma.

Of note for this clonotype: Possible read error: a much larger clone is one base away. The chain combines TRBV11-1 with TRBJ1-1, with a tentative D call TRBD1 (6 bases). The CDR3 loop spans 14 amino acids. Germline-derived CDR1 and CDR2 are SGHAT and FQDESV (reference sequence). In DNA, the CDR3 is TGTGCCAGCAGCGGAGGGGGGGTGAACACTGACGCTTTCTTT. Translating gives CASSGGGVNTDAFF.

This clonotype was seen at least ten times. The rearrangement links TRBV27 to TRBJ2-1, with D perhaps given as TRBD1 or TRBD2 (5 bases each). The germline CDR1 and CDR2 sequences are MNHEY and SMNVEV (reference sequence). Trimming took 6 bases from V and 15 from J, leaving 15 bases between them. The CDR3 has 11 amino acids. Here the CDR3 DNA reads TGTGCCAGCAGAGGGGCTCCAGGGACGTTCTTC. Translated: CASRGAPGTFF.

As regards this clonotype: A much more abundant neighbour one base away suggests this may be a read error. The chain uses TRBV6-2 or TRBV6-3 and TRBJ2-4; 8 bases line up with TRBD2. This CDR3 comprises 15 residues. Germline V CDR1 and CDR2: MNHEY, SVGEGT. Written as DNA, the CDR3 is TGTGCCAGCAGCCCCGCTGGACTAGCCTCTGGCATTCAGTGCTTC. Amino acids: CASSPAGLASGIQCF.

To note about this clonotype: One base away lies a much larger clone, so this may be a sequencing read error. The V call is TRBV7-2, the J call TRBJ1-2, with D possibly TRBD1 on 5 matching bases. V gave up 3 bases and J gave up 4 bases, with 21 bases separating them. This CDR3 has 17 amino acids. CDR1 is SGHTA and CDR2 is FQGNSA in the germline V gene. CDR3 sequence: CASSFKFGGDSSYGYTF. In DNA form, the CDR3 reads TGTGCCAGCAGCTTCAAGTTTGGGGGTGACTCTAGCTATGGCTACACCTTC. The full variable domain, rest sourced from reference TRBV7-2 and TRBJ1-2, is GAGVSQSPSNKVTEKGKDVELRCDPISGHTALYWYRQSLGQGLEFLIYFQGNSAPDKSGLPSDRFSAERTGGSVSTLTIQRTQQEDSAVYLCASSFKFGGDSSYGYTFGSGTRLTVV.

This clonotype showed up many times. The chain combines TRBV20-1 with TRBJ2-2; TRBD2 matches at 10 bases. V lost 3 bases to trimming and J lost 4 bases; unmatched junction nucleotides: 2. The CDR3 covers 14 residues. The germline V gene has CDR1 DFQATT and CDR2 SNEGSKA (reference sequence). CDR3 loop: CSARASGSTGELFF. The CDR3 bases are TGCAGTGCTAGGGCTAGCGGGAGCACCGGGGAGCTGTTTTTT.

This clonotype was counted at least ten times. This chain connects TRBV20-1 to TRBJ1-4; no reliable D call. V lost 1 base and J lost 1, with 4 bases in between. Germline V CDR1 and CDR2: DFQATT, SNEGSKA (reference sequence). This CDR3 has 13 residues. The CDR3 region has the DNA TGCAGTGCTAGAGGGCTAACTAATGAAAAACTGTTTTTT. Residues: CSARGLTNEKLFF.

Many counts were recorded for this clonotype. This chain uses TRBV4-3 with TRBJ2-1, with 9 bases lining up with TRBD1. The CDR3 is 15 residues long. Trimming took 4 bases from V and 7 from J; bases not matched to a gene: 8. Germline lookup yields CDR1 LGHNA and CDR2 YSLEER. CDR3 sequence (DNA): TGCGCCAGCAGCCCGACAGGGGGGTACGTAAATGAGCAGTTCTTC. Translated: CASSPTGGYVNEQFF.

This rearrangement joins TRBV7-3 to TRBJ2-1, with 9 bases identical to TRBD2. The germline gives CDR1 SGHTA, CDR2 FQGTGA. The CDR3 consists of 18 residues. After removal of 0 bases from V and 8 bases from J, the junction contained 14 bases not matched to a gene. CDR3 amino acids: CASSLTPPGLAGNDEQFF. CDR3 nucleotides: TGTGCCAGCAGCTTAACACCCCCCGGGCTAGCGGGAAACGATGAGCAGTTCTTC.

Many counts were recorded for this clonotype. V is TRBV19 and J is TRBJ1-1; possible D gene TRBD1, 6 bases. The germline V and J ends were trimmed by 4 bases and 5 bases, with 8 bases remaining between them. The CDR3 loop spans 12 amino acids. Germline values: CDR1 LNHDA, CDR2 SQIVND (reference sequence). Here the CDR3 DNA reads TGTGCCAGTAGTAACAGGGTTACTGAAGCTTTCTTT. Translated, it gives CASSNRVTEAFF.

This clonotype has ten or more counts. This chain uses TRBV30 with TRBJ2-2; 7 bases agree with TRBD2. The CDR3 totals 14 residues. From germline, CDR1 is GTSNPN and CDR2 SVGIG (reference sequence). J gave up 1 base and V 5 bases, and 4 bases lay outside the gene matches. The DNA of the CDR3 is TGTGCCTGGCTTCTAGCGGAGAACACCGGGGAGCTGTTTTTT. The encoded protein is CAWLLAENTGELFF. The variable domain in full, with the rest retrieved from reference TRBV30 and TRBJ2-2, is SQTIHQWPATLVQPVGSPLSLECTVEGTSNPNLYWYRQAAGRGLQLLFYSVGIGQISSEVPQNLSASRPQDRQFILSSKKLLLSDSGFYLCAWLLAENTGELFFGEGSRLTVL.

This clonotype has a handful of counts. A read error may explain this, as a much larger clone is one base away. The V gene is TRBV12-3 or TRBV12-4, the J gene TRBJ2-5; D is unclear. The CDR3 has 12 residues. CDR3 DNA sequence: TGTGCCAGCGCCCGGCAGCAAGAGACCCTGTACTTC. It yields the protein CASARQQETLYF.

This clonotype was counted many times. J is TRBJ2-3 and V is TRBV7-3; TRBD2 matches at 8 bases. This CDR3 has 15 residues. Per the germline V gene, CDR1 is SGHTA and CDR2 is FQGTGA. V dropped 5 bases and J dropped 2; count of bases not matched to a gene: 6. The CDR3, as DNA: TGTGCCAGCAGCCCCGATAGCGGGAACACAGATACGCAGTATTTT. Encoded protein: CASSPDSGNTDTQYF. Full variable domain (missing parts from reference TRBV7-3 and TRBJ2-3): GAGVSQTPSNKVTEKGKYVELRCDPISGHTALYWYRQSLGQGPEFLIYFQGTGAADDSGLPNDRFFAVRPEGSVSTLKIQRTERGDSAVYLCASSPDSGNTDTQYFGPGTRLTVL.

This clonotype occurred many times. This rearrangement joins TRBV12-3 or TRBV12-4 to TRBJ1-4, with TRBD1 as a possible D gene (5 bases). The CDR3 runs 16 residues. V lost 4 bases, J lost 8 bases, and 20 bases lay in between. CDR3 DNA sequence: TGTGCCAGCAGTTCCCGGGGAGGGGCCCTGCGGGAAAAACTGTTTTTT. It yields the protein CASSSRGGALREKLFF.

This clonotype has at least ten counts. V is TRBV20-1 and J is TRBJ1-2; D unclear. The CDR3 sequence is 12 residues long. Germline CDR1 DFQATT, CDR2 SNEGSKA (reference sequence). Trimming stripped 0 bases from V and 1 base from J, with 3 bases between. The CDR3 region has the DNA TGCAGTGCTAGAGACATTAACTATGGCTACACCTTC. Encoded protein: CSARDINYGYTF.

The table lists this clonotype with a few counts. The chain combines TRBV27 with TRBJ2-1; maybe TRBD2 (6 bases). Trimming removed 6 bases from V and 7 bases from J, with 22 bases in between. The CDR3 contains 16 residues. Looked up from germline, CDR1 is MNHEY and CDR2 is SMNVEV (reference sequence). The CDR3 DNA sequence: TGTGCCAGCAGCGACCTAGCGATGGCGGTTGAGAATGAGCAGTTCTTC. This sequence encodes CASSDLAMAVENEQFF.

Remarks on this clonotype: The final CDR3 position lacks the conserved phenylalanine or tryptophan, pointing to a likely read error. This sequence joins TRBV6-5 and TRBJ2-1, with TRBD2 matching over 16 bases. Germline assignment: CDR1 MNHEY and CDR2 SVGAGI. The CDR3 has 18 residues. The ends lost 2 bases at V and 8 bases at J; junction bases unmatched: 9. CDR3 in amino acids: CASSYGGTSGRAYHEQFS. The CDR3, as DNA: TGTGCCAGCAGTTACGGAGGGACTAGCGGGAGGGCCTATCATGAGCAGTTCTCC.

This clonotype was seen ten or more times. Here the CDR3 reads CASSKNPGWVAGRNTGELFF. The CDR3 DNA reads TGTGCCAGTAGTAAGAACCCCGGGTGGGTAGCGGGACGAAACACCGGGGAGCTGTTTTTT. This chain links TRBV19 with TRBJ2-2; TRBD2 aligns across 8 bases. The germline V gene encodes CDR1 LNHDA and CDR2 SQIVND (reference sequence). With 4 bases clipped from V and 2 bases from J, the junction kept 18 bases outside the gene matches. The CDR3 sequence is 20 residues long.

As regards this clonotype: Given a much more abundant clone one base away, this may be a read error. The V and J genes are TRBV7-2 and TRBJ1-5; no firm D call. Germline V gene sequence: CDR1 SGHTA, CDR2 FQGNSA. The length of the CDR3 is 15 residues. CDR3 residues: CASSMDGHGNQTQHF. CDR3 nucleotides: TGTGCCAGCAGCATGGACGGCCACGGCAATCAGACCCAGCATTTT.

The CDR3 loop is CASSQVERNTEAFF. The CDR3 nucleotides read TGCGCCAGCAGCCAAGTTGAAAGGAACACTGAAGCTTTCTTT. The chain carries TRBV4-1 and TRBJ1-1; D unresolved. V lost 1 base, J lost 1 base, and 7 bases lay in between. The CDR3 has 14 amino acids. CDR1 and CDR2 (germline): MGHRA, YSYEKL.

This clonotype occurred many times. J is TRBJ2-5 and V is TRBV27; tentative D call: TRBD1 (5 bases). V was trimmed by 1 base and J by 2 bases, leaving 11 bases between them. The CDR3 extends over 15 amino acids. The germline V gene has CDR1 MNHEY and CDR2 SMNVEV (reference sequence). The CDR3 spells CASSLYFRAQETQYF. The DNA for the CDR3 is TGTGCCAGCAGTTTATATTTCAGGGCACAAGAGACCCAGTACTTC.

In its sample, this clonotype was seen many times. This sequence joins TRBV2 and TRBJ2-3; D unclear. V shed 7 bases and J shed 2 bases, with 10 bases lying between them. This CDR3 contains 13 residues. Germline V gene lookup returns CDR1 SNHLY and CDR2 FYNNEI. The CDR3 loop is CASTARITDTQYF. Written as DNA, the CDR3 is TGTGCCAGCACGGCTAGGATCACAGATACGCAGTATTTT.

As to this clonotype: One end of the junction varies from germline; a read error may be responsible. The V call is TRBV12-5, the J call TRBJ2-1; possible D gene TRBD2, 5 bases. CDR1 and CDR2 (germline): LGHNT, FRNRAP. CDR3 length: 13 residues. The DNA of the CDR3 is TGTGCTAGTTCCAACGGACTTTACGGTGAGCAGCTCTTC. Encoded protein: CASSNGLYGEQLF.

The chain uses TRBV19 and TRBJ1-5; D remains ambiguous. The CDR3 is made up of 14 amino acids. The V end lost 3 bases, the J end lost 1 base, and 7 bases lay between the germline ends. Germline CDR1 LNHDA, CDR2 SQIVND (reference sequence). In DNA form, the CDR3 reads TGTGCCAGTAGTATTGGACGGAGCAATCAGCCCCAGCATTTT. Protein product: CASSIGRSNQPQHF.

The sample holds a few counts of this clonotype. The CDR3, as DNA: TGTGCCAGCAGTTTCTCGAGACTAGCGGGAGGGACCTACAATGAGCAGTTCTTC. It is translated as CASSFSRLAGGTYNEQFF. This sequence joins TRBV6-2 or TRBV6-3 and TRBJ2-1; 14 bases agree with TRBD2. CDR1 is MNHEY and CDR2 is SVGEGT in the germline V gene. The CDR3 spans 18 residues. The V segment lost 4 bases and the J segment 2 bases; nucleotides outside the gene matches: 7.

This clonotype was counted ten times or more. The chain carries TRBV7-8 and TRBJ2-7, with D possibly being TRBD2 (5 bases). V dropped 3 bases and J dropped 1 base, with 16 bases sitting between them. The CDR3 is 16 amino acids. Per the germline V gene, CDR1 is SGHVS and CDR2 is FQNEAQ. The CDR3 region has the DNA TGTGCCAGCAGCTTCCCACGGGAAGGTACTTCCTACGAGCAGTACTTC. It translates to CASSFPREGTSYEQYF.

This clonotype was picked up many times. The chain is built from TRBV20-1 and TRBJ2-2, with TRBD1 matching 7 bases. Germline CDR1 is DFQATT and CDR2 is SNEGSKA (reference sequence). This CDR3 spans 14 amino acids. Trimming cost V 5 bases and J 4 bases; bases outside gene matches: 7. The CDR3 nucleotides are TGCAGTGCTTTCCGGGACAGACCCACCGGGGAGCTGTTTTTT. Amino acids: CSAFRDRPTGELFF.

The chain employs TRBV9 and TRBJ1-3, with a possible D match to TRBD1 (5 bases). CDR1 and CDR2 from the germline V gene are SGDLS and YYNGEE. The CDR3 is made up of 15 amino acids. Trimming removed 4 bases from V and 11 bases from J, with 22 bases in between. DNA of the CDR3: TGTGCCAGCAGCCTCAGGAGCGGGGGGAGAGGTGCCATATATTTT. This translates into CASSLRSGGRGAIYF.

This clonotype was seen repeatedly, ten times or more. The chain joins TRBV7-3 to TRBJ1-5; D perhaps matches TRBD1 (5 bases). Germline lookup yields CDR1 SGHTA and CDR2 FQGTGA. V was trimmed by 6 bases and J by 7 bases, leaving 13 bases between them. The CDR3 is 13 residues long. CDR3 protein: CASSQGFGQPQHF. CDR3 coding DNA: TGTGCCAGCAGTCAGGGATTTGGGCAGCCCCAGCATTTT.

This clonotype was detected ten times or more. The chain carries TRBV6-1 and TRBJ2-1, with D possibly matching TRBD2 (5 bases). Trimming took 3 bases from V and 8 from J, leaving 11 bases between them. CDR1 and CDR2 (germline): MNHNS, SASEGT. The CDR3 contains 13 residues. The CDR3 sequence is CASSDELVDEQFF. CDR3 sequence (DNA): TGTGCCAGCAGTGACGAACTAGTGGATGAGCAGTTCTTC.